Detailed here is one T cell receptor beta chain. Its antigen is still unknown. The data were produced by immunoSEQ multiplex PCR, yet TCRdb's version contains in-frame clones alone and is incomplete. The data show 99,000 or so clones, 70% to 90% seen once. The record originates from a study of a mutant IDH1 vaccine in newly diagnosed glioma. Overall study: Males made up about 60% and females about 40% of treated patients, whose mean age was roughly 40 years. Radiotherapy, temozolomide, or both had been given previously, and both were given to most.

Time point here: baseline, week 1 (first vaccination visit). The treatment: pre-vaccination baseline after standard-of-care therapy. Tumors from donors were new WHO grade 3 or 4 IDH1-mutant astrocytomas with ATRX loss. Germline trimming cut 4 bases from V and 3 bases from J; bases unmatched to any gene: 16. Germline-derived CDR1 and CDR2 are SGDLS and YYNGEE. The CDR3 extends over 18 amino acids. Study-wide points: Patients showed vaccine-induced immune responses at a rate of roughly 93%.

Sequences were derived from PBMCs, sampled from a glioma patient treated with radiotherapy, temozolomide or both. The TCR originated in a woman aged 50 to 60 with glioma. The gene calls are TRBV9 and TRBJ1-1; 9 bases line up with TRBD1. CDR3 loop: CASSSPVGQGKTDTEAFF. DNA of the CDR3: TGTGCCAGCAGCTCACCCGTCGGACAGGGGAAGACGGACACTGAAGCTTTCTTT.